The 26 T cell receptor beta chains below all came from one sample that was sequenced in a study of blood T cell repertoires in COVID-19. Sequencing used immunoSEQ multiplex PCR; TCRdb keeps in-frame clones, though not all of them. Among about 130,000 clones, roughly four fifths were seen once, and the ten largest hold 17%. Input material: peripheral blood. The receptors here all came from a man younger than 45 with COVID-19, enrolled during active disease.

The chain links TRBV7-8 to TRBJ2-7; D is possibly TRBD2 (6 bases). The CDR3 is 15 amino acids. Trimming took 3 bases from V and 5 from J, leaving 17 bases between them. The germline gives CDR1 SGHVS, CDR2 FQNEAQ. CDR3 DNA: TGTGCCAGCAGCTTTGTGGAGGGCACCGGGAACGAGCAGTACTTC. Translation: CASSFVEGTGNEQYF.

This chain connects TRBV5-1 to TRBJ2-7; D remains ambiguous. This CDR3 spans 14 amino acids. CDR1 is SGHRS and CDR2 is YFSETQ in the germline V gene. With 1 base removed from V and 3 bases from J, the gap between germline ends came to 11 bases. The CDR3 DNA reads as TGCGCCAGCAGCTTGCGAGGCAGAATCTACGAGCAGTACTTC. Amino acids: CASSLRGRIYEQYF. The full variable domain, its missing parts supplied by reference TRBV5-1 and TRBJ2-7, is KAGVTQTPRYLIKTRGQQVTLSCSPISGHRSVSWYQQTPGQGLQFLFEYFSETQRNKGNFPGRFSGRQFSNSRSEMNVSTLELGDSALYLCASSLRGRIYEQYFGPGTRLTVT.

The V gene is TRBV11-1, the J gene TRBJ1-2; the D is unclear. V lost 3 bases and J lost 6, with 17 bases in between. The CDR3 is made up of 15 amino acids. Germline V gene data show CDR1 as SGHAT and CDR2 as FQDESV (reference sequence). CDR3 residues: CASSLVMEESNGYTF. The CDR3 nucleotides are TGTGCCAGCAGCTTGGTCATGGAGGAATCGAATGGCTACACCTTC. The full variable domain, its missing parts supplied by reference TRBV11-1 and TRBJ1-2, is EAEVAQSPRYKITEKSQAVAFWCDPISGHATLYWYRQILGQGPELLVQFQDESVVDDSQLPKDRFSAERLKGVDSTLKIQPAELGDSAMYLCASSLVMEESNGYTFGSGTRLTVV.

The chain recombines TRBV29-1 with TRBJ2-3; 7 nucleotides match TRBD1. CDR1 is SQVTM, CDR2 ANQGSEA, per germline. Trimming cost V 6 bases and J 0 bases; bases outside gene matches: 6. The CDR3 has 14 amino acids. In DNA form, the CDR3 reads TGCAGCGTATCTCAGGGGGACAGCACAGATACGCAGTATTTT. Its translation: CSVSQGDSTDTQYF.

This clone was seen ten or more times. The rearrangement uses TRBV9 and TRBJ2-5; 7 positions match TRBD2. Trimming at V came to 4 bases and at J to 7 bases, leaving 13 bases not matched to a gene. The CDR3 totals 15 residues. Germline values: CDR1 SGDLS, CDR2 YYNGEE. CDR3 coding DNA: TGTGCCAGCAGCAAGACGATGACTAGCCCAGGGACCCAGTACTTC. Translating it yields CASSKTMTSPGTQYF. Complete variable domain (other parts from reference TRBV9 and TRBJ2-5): DSGVTQTPKHLITATGQRVTLRCSPRSGDLSVYWYQQSLDQGLQFLIQYYNGEERAKGNILERFSAQQFPDLHSELNLSSLELGDSALYFCASSKTMTSPGTQYFGPGTRLLVL.

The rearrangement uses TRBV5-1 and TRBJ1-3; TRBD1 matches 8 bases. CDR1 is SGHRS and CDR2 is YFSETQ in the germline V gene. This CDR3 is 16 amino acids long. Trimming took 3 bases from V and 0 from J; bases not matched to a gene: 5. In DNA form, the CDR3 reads TGCGCCAGCAGCTATACAGGGGGTCTCTCTGGAAACACCATATATTTT. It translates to CASSYTGGLSGNTIYF.

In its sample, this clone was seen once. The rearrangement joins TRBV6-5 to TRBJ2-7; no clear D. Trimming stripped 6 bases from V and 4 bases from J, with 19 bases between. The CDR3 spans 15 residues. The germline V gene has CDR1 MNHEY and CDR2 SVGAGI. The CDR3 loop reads CASSFDPSLRYEQYF. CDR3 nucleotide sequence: TGTGCCAGCAGCTTTGATCCTTCACTGAGGTACGAGCAGTACTTC.

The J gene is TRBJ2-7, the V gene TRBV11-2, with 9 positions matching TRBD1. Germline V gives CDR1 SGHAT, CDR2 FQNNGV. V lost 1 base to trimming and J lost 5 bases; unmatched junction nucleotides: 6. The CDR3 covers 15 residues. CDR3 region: CASSLGTGAINEQYF. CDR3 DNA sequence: TGTGCCAGCAGCTTAGGGACAGGGGCTATAAACGAGCAGTACTTC.

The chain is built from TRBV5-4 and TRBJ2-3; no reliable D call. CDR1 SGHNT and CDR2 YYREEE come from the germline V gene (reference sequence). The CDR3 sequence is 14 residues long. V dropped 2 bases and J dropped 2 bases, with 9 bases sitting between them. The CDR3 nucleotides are TGTGCCAGCAGCTTCCCAGATTCCACAGATACGCAGTATTTT. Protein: CASSFPDSTDTQYF.

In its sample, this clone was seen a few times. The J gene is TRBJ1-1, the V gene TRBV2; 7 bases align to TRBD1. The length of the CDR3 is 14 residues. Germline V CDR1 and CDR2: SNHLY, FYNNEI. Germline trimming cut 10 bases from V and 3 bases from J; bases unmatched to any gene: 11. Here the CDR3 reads CATDTPDRDTEAFF. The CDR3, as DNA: TGTGCCACCGACACCCCAGACAGGGACACTGAAGCTTTCTTT.

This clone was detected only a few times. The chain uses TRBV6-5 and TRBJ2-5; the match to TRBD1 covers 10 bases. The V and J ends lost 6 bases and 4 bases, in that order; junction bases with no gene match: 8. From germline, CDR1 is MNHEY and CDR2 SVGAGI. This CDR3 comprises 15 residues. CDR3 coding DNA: TGTGCCAGCAGGACAGGGGGCGTCGGGGGAGAGACCCAGTACTTC. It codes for CASRTGGVGGETQYF.

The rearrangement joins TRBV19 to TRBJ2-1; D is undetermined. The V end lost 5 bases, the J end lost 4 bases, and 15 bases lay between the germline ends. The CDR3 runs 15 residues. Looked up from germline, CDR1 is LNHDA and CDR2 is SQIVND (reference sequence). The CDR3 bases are TGTGCCAGTAGTTCCCCTACTTTGACTTACAATGAGCAGTTCTTC. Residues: CASSSPTLTYNEQFF.

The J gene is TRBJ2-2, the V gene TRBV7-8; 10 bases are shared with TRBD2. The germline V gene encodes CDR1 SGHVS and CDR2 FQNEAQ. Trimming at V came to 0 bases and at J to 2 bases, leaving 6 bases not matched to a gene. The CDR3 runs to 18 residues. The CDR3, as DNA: TGTGCCAGCAGCTTAGCGAGGCTAGCGGGAGAAAACACCGGGGAGCTGTTTTTT. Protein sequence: CASSLARLAGENTGELFF.

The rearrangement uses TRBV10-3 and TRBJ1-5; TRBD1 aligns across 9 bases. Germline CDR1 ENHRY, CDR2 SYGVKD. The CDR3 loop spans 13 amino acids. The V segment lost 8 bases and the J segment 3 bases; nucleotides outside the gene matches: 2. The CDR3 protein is CAIGQGNNQPQHF. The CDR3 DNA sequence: TGTGCCATCGGACAGGGGAACAATCAGCCCCAGCATTTT.

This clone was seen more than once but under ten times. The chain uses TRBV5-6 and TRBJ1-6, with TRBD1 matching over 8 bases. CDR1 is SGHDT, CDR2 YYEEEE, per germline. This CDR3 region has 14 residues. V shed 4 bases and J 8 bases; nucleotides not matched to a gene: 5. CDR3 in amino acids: CASSTRQGYSPLHF. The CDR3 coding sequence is TGTGCCAGCAGCACCCGACAGGGGTATTCACCCCTCCACTTT.

Here the CDR3 reads CASSSLGLAGGENEQFF. CDR3 bases: TGTGCCAGCAGCAGTTTAGGACTAGCGGGGGGGGAGAATGAGCAGTTCTTC. V is TRBV7-8 and J is TRBJ2-1; TRBD2 agrees at 15 bases. CDR3 size: 17 residues. Germline assignment: CDR1 SGHVS and CDR2 FQNEAQ. Germline trimming cut 5 bases from V and 7 bases from J; bases unmatched to any gene: 9.

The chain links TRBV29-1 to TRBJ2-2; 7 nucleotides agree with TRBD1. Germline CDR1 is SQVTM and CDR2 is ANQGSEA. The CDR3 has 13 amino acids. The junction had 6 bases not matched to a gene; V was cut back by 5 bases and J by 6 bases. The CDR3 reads CSVLVQGAGELFF. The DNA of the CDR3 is TGCAGCGTTTTAGTCCAGGGGGCCGGGGAGCTGTTTTTT.

DNA for the CDR3: TGTGCCAGCAGCCGACCAACTAGCGGAGGCTCCTACAATGAGCAGTTCTTC. Translated, it gives CASSRPTSGGSYNEQFF. The chain recombines TRBV11-2 with TRBJ2-1; 8 positions agree with TRBD2. Germline CDR1 is SGHAT and CDR2 is FQNNGV. Trimming at V came to 5 bases and at J to 0 bases, leaving 9 bases not matched to a gene. This CDR3 contains 17 residues.

CDR3 sequence reads: CASASAGAGANTGELFF. As DNA, the CDR3 is TGTGCCAGCGCTTCAGCGGGGGCTGGTGCGAACACCGGGGAGCTGTTTTTT. The chain has TRBV28 and TRBJ2-2; 8 nucleotides match TRBD2. V shed 8 bases, J shed 0 bases, and the junction held 11 bases outside the gene matches. There are 17 residues in the CDR3. CDR1 and CDR2 (germline): MDHEN, SYDVKM.

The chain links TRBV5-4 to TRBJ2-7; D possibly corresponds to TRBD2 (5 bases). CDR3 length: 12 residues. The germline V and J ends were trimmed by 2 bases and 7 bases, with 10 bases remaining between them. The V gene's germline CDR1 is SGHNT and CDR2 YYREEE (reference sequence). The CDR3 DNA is TGTGCCAGCAGCTTCAGTACGGGGGAGCAGTACTTC. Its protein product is CASSFSTGEQYF.

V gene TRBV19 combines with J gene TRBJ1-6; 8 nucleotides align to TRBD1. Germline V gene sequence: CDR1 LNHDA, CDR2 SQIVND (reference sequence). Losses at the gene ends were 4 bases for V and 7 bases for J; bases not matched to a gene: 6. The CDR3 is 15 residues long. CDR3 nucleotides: TGTGCCAGTAGTAGGGACAGGACGGGAAATTCACCCCTCCACTTT. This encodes CASSRDRTGNSPLHF.

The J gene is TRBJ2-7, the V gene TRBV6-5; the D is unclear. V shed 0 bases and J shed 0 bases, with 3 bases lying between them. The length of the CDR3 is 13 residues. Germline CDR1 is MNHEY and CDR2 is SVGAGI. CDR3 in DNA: TGTGCCAGCAGTTACTCCAGCTCCTACGAGCAGTACTTC. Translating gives CASSYSSSYEQYF.

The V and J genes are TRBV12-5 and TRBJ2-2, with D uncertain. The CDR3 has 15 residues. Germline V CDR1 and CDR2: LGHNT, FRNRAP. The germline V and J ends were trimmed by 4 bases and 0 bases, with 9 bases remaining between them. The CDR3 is CASGYGGPNTGELFF. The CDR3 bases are TGTGCTAGTGGTTATGGCGGTCCGAACACCGGGGAGCTGTTTTTT.

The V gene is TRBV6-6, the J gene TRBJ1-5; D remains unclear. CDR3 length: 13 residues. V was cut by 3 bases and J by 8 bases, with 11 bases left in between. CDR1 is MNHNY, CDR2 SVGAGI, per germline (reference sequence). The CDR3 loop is CASSYLQEEPQHF. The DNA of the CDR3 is TGTGCCAGCAGTTATCTCCAGGAAGAGCCCCAGCATTTT.

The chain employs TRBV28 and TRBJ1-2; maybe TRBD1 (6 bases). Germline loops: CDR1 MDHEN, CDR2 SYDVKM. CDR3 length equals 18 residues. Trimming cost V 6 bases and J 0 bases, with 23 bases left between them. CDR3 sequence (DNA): TGTGCCAGCAGCCTTCTGGGGGCACAGGATTCAGCTAACTATGGCTACACCTTC. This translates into CASSLLGAQDSANYGYTF.

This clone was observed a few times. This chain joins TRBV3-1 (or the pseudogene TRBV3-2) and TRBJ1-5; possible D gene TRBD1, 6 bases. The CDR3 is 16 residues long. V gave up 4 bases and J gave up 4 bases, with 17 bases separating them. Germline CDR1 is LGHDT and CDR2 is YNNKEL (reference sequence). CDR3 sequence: CASSPSGGHSNQPQHF. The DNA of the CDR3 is TGTGCCAGCAGCCCGAGCGGGGGGCACTCAAATCAGCCCCAGCATTTT.